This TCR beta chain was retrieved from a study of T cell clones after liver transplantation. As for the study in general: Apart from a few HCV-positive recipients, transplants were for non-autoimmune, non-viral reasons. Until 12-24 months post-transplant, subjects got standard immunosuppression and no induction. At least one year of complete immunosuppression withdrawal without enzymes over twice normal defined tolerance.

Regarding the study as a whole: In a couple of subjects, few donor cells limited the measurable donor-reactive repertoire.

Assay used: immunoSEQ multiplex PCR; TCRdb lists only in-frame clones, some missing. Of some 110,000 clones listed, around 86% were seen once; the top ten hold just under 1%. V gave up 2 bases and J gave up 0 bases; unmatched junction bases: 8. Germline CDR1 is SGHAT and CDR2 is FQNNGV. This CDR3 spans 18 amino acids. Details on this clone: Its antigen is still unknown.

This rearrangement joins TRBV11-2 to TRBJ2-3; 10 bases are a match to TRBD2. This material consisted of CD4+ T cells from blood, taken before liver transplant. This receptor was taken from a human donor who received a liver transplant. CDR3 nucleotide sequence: TGTGCCAGCAGCTTATTGGCTAGCGGGGGCACTAGCACAGATACGCAGTATTTT. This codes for CASSLLASGGTSTDTQYF.